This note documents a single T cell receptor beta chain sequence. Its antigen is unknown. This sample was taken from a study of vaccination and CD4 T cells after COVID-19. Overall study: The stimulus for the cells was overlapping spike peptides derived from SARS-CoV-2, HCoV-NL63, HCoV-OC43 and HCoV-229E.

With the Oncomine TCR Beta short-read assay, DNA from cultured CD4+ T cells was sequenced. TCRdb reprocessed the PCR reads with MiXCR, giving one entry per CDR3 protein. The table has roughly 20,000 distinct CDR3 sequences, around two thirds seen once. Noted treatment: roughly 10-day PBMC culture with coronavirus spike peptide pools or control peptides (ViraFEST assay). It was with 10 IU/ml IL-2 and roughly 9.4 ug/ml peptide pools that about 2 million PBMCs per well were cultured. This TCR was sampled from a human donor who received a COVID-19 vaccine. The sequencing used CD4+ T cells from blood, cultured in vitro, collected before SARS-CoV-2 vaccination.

For the CDR3, the DNA is TGTGCCAGTAGTATTACCGGGAACACTGAAGCTTTCTTT. This translates into CASSITGNTEAFF. The rearrangement links TRBV19 to TRBJ1-1; unclear D gene. This CDR3 contains 13 residues. CDR1 and CDR2 from the germline V gene are LNHDA and SQIVND (reference sequence). V was cut by 3 bases and J by 1 base, with 6 bases left in between.